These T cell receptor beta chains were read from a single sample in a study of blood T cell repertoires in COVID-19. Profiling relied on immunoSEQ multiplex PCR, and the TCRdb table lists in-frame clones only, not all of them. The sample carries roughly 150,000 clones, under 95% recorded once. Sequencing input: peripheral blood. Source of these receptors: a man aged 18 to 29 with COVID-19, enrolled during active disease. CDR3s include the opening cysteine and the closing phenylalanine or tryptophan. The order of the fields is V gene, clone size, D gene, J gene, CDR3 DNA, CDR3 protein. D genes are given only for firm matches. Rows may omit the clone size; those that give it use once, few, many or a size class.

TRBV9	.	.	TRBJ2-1	TGTGCCAGCAGCGTAGCTACAGAGAGAAGCTCCTACAATGAGCAGTTCTTC	CASSVATERSSYNEQFF
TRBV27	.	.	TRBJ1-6	TGTGCCAGCAGCGTGCGCGGGACGAATTCACCCCTCCACTTT	CASSVRGTNSPLHF
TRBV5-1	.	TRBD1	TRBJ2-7	TGCGCCAGCAGTCCGGGACAGGGGCCGCGGGGCGAGCAGTACTTC	CASSPGQGPRGEQYF
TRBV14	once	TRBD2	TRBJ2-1	TGTGCCAGCAGCCAAGGATATGGGCTAGCGGGAGGGCTCGACAATGAGCAGTTCTTC	CASSQGYGLAGGLDNEQFF
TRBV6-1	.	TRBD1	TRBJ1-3	TGTGCCAGCAGTGAAGATGCAGGGGGCTACTCTGGAAACACCATATATTTT	CASSEDAGGYSGNTIYF
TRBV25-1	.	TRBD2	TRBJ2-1	TGTGCCAGCCGGGAGGGAGGGAACAATGAGCAGTTCTTC	CASREGGNNEQFF
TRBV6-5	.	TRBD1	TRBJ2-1	TGTGCCAGCAGAGCAGGGGGCTCCCACAATGAGCAGTTCTTC	CASRAGGSHNEQFF
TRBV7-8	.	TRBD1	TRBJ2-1	TGTGCCAGCAGCGGGGGACAGGGGAGCTCCTACAATGAGCAGTTCTTC	CASSGGQGSSYNEQFF
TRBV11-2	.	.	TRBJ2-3	TGTGCCAGCAGCTTTGAGGGGACTAGCACAGATACGCAGTATTTT	CASSFEGTSTDTQYF
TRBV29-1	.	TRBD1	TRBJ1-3	TGCAGCGTTCGACAGGGGAGCGGTAACACCATATATTTT	CSVRQGSGNTIYF
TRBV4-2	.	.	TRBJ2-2	TGTGCCAGCAGCCAGGGGGCTTACACCGGGGAGCTGTTTTTT	CASSQGAYTGELFF
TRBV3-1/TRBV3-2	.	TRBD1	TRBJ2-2	TGTGCCAGCAGCATTTGGACAGGGGGCCCCGGGGAGCTGTTTTTT	CASSIWTGGPGELFF
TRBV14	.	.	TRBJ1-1	TGTGCCAGCAGCCAAGTCAGGTTTGCTGAAGCTTTCTTT	CASSQVRFAEAFF
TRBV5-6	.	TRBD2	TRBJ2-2	TGTGCCAGCAGCTTGGAACTAGCGGGCACCGGGGAGCTGTTTTTT	CASSLELAGTGELFF
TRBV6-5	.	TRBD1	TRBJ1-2	TGTGCCAGCAGACCGATCACAGGGGACTCCTATGGCTACACCTTC	CASRPITGDSYGYTF
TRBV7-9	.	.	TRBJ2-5	TGTGCCAGCAGCCCGGGTTTCGAAGAGACCCAGTACTTC	CASSPGFEETQYF
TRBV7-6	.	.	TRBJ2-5	TGTGCCAGCAGCTTTGTCGGCTCAGGGAATTGGGAGACCCAGTACTTC	CASSFVGSGNWETQYF
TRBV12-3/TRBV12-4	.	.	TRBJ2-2	TGTGCCAGCAGCCCCAGTACCGGGGAGCTGTTTTTT	CASSPSTGELFF
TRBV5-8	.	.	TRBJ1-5	TGTGCCAGCATCGAAGTACAGGGCTATCAGCCCCAGCATTTT	CASIEVQGYQPQHF
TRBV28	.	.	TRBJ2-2	TGTGCCAGCAGTTTGACAGGGAACACCGGGGAGCTGTTTTTT	CASSLTGNTGELFF
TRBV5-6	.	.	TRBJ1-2	TGTGCCAGCAGCTTCGGCAGGGTCTATGGCTACACCTTC	CASSFGRVYGYTF
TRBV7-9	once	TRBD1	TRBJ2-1	TGTGCCAGCAGCGGACAGGGGTGGGAGCAGTTCTTC	CASSGQGWEQFF
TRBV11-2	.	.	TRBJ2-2	TGTGCCAGCAGCTATACAGGGAACGGCGGGGAGCTGTTTTTT	CASSYTGNGGELFF
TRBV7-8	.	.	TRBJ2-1	TGTGCCAGCAGCCCGCTAGGAAATGAGCAGTTCTTC	CASSPLGNEQFF
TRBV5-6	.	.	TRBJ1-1	TGTGCCAGCAGTTCGGGGGGAACACTGAGAGCTTTCTTT	CASSSGGTLRAFF
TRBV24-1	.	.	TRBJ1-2	TGTGCCACCAGTGATCTTGCTCGGGGAAAAGGGTACACCTTC	CATSDLARGKGYTF
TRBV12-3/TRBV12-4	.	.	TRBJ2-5	TGTGCCAGCAGTTTTAACCAGGGAGAGACCCAGTACTTC	CASSFNQGETQYF
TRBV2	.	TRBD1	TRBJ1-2	TGTGCCAGCAGTGGGGACAGGTCCCATAAAAACTATGGCTACACCTTC	CASSGDRSHKNYGYTF
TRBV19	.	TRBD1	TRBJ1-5	TGTGCCAGTAGAGTGGACAGGAACAATCAGCCCCAGCATTTT	CASRVDRNNQPQHF
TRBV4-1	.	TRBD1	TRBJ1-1	TGCGCCAGCAGCCAAGAACCGGGAGACAGGGGCACTGAAGCTTTCTTT	CASSQEPGDRGTEAFF
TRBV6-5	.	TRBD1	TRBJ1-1	TGTGCCAGCACCACACAGGGGGCAAGGACTGAAGCTTTCTTT	CASTTQGARTEAFF
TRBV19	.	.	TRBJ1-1	TGTGCCAGTAGTATAGTCGGCAGGGGTAACACTGAAGCTTTCTTT	CASSIVGRGNTEAFF
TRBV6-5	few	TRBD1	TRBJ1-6	TGTGCCAGCAGTTATGAAGGGACAGGGGATAATTCACCCCTCCACTTT	CASSYEGTGDNSPLHF
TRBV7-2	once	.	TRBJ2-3	TGTGCCAGCAGCCCCTGGGGTGGCAGGGCGACAGATACGCAGTATTTT	CASSPWGGRATDTQYF
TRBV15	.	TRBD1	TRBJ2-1	TGTGCCACCAGCAGAGATTCGGGACAGGACAATGAGCAGTTCTTC	CATSRDSGQDNEQFF
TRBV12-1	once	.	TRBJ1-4	TGTGCCGGCCGGGACAGCTTCGGCGAAAAACTGCTTTTT	CAGRDSFGEKLLF
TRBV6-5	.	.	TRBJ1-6	TGTGCCAGCGACAGGTCCTATAATTCACCCCTCCACTTT	CASDRSYNSPLHF
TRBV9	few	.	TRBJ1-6	TGTGCCAGCAGCGCAGGGCCGGGTTCACCCCTCCACTTT	CASSAGPGSPLHF
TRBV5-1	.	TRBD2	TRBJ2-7	TGCGCCAGCAGCTTGGTAGGACTAGCGCCGGACGAGCAGTACTTC	CASSLVGLAPDEQYF
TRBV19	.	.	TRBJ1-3	TGTGCCAGTGTCGAGAGTCCCTCTGGAAACACCATATATTTT	CASVESPSGNTIYF